The 19 T cell receptor beta chains listed next were all sequenced from one sample in a study of blood T cells in healthy people across ages. A J-beta primer mix and a sample-barcoded 5' primer were used in a second PCR of roughly 6 to 11 cycles. One entry per CDR3 protein, called by TCRdb with MiXCR from the 5' RACE reads. Among around 780,000 distinct CDR3 sequences, under 30% were seen once, and the ten largest hold 3%. These sequences were also reported in another study, on T cells of mothers and their children.

Sequencing used blood. Receptor source: a boy aged 5-17 years in good health.

The J gene is TRBJ2-5, the V gene TRBV3-1; TRBD1 matches 9 bases. Germline V gene lookup returns CDR1 LGHDT and CDR2 YNNKEL (reference sequence). CDR3 size: 16 residues. V trimming: 4 bases; J trimming: 3 bases; junction bases outside the gene matches: 9. CDR3 DNA sequence: TGTGCCAGCAGCCCCTGGACAGGGGAGAGGAAAGAGACCCAGTACTTC. It yields the protein CASSPWTGERKETQYF.

V gene TRBV5-1 combines with J gene TRBJ1-3, with a tentative D call TRBD1 (5 bases). The CDR3 contains 17 residues. Germline V lookup: CDR1 SGHRS, CDR2 YFSETQ. Trimming cost V 3 bases and J 0 bases, with 16 bases left between them. The CDR3, as DNA: TGCGCCAGCAGCTCATCTCCGGGACGGACCTCTGGAAACACCATATATTTT. Amino acids: CASSSSPGRTSGNTIYF. The full variable domain, rest sourced from reference TRBV5-1 and TRBJ1-3, is KAGVTQTPRYLIKTRGQQVTLSCSPISGHRSVSWYQQTPGQGLQFLFEYFSETQRNKGNFPGRFSGRQFSNSRSEMNVSTLELGDSALYLCASSSSPGRTSGNTIYFGEGSWLTVV.

This clonotype has more than one count but fewer than ten. CDR3 in DNA: TGTGCCAGCAGCTTAAGTAGCGGGGTCTCCTACGAGCAGTACTTC. Translation gives CASSLSSGVSYEQYF. This chain joins TRBV7-2 and TRBJ2-5, with 8 bases lining up with TRBD2. The J call may not be correct, given that the DNA end is closer to TRBJ2-7. The CDR3 spans 15 residues. Germline V gene data show CDR1 as SGHTA and CDR2 as FQGNSA.

This clonotype occurred a few times. The V call is TRBV11-2, the J call TRBJ1-2; no clear D. Trimming left V 4 bases short and J 2 bases short, with 26 bases between. This CDR3 has 19 amino acids. The germline V gene has CDR1 SGHAT and CDR2 FQNNGV. CDR3 DNA sequence: TGTGCCAGCAGCTCCCTGAAGGGAGCCAAAGAAGAGGGAAACTATGGCTACACCTTC. Protein product: CASSSLKGAKEEGNYGYTF.

The chain employs TRBV11-2 and TRBJ1-6; no firm D call. The CDR3 covers 14 residues. Germline CDR1 SGHAT, CDR2 FQNNGV. V was cut by 3 bases and J by 5 bases, with 8 bases left in between. CDR3 sequence: CASSFLTDNSPLHF. For the CDR3, the DNA is TGTGCCAGCAGCTTTTTAACCGATAATTCACCCCTCCACTTT.

This clonotype has just a few counts. The rearrangement joins TRBV13 to TRBJ2-1; the D is unclear. This CDR3 is 14 amino acids long. Trimming removed 4 bases at V and 5 bases at J, with 12 bases between. Per germline, CDR1 PRHDT and CDR2 FYEKMQ (reference sequence). This CDR3 is CASSSDRTDNEQFF. Here the CDR3 DNA reads TGTGCCAGCAGCTCTGATAGGACCGACAATGAGCAGTTCTTC.

The gene calls are TRBV7-2 and TRBJ2-1; D call uncertain. The V end was cut by 3 bases, the J end by 3 bases, with 9 bases between. The CDR3 has 14 residues. The V gene's germline CDR1 is SGHTA and CDR2 FQGNSA. The CDR3 here is CASSFFLFYNEQFF. The CDR3 region has the DNA TGTGCCAGCAGCTTTTTTCTCTTCTACAATGAGCAGTTCTTC. The entire variable domain, with the rest obtained from reference TRBV7-2 and TRBJ2-1, is as follows: GAGVSQSPSNKVTEKGKDVELRCDPISGHTALYWYRQSLGQGLEFLIYFQGNSAPDKSGLPSDRFSAERTGGSVSTLTIQRTQQEDSAVYLCASSFFLFYNEQFFGPGTRLTVL.

In this sample, this clonotype turned up a few times. The J gene is TRBJ1-2, the V gene TRBV14; 8 bases are shared with TRBD1. V was clipped by 5 bases and J by 8 bases; unmatched bases: 7. From germline, CDR1 is SGHDN and CDR2 FVKESK. The CDR3 spans 13 residues. DNA of the CDR3: TGTGCCAGCAGCTTCGACAGGGGATACGGCTACACCTTC. Encoded protein: CASSFDRGYGYTF. The variable domain in full, with the rest retrieved from reference TRBV14 and TRBJ1-2, is EAGVTQFPSHSVIEKGQTVTLRCDPISGHDNLYWYRRVMGKEIKFLLHFVKESKQDESGMPNNRFLAERTGGTYSTLKVQPAELEDSGVYFCASSFDRGYGYTFGSGTRLTVV.

This clonotype has only one observation. Relative to the germline gene, one junction end is altered; a read error may explain this. The chain uses TRBV15 and TRBJ2-5, with 7 bases aligning to TRBD1. Germline CDR1 LNHNV, CDR2 YYDKDF (reference sequence). This CDR3 is 17 amino acids long. The CDR3: CTTESLIRTGDGETQYF. The CDR3 nucleotides are TGTACCACCGAGAGCTTAATAAGAACAGGGGATGGCGAGACCCAGTACTTC.

This chain joins TRBV2 and TRBJ1-3; unclear D gene. The CDR3 contains 10 residues. The germline gives CDR1 SNHLY, CDR2 FYNNEI. The CDR3 reads CASRGNTIYF. The CDR3 region has the DNA TGTGCTTCAAGGGGAAACACCATATATTTT.

J is TRBJ2-5 and V is TRBV9; D gene uncertain. The ends were cut back, 0 bases at V and 4 bases at J, with 10 bases in the middle. The germline V gene has CDR1 SGDLS and CDR2 YYNGEE. CDR3 length equals 14 residues. The CDR3 DNA reads TGTGCCAGCAGCGTAGAGGGCAGAGCAGAGACCCAGTACTTC. Residues: CASSVEGRAETQYF. The full variable domain, its missing parts supplied by reference TRBV9 and TRBJ2-5, is DSGVTQTPKHLITATGQRVTLRCSPRSGDLSVYWYQQSLDQGLQFLIQYYNGEERAKGNILERFSAQQFPDLHSELNLSSLELGDSALYFCASSVEGRAETQYFGPGTRLLVL.

V gene TRBV7-6 combines with J gene TRBJ2-7, with TRBD1 matching 8 bases. This CDR3 is built from 14 residues. The V and J ends lost 3 bases and 6 bases, in that order; junction bases with no gene match: 7. Germline lookup yields CDR1 SGHVS and CDR2 FNYEAQ. Here the CDR3 reads CASSFIAGGVEQYF. The CDR3 coding sequence is TGTGCCAGCAGCTTTATTGCAGGGGGCGTCGAGCAGTACTTC.

The chain couples TRBV5-4 to TRBJ2-4; perhaps TRBD2 as D (5 bases). V shed 4 bases and J shed 9 bases, with 14 bases lying between them. Germline V CDR1 and CDR2: SGHNT, YYREEE (reference sequence). This CDR3 spans 13 amino acids. The CDR3 spells CASSLAGESIQYF. The CDR3 nucleotides read TGTGCCAGCAGCCTCGCCGGGGAAAGCATTCAGTACTTC.

This chain uses TRBV5-8 with TRBJ1-2, with D tentatively TRBD1 (6 bases). Germline CDR1 SGHTS, CDR2 YDEGEE. The CDR3 extends over 16 amino acids. Trimming took off 2 bases at V and 6 bases at J, with 20 bases between the two ends. CDR3 in amino acids: CASSLLKPDRKDGYTF. The CDR3 nucleotides are TGTGCCAGCAGCTTACTTAAACCCGACAGGAAGGATGGCTACACCTTC. Complete variable domain (other parts from reference TRBV5-8 and TRBJ1-2): EAGVTQSPTHLIKTRGQQATLRCSPISGHTSVYWYQQALGLGLQFLLWYDEGEERNRGNFPPRFSGRQFPNYSSELNVNALELEDSALYLCASSLLKPDRKDGYTFGSGTRLTVV.

The chain links TRBV5-1 to TRBJ2-7; maybe TRBD1 (5 bases). Germline values: CDR1 SGHRS, CDR2 YFSETQ. V was cut by 2 bases and J by 0 bases, with 9 bases left in between. The CDR3 totals 14 residues. CDR3 DNA: TGCGCCAGCAGCTTCGGACACCCCTCCTACGAGCAGTACTTC. Protein sequence: CASSFGHPSYEQYF.

This clonotype has a handful of counts. The V gene is TRBV12-3 or TRBV12-4, the J gene TRBJ2-6, with 7 bases identical to TRBD1. The CDR3 runs to 17 residues. With 10 bases clipped from V and 2 bases from J, the junction kept 14 bases outside the gene matches. The CDR3 sequence is CATKQGIGLTGANVLTF. Written as DNA, the CDR3 is TGTGCCACCAAACAGGGGATCGGTCTTACTGGGGCCAACGTCCTGACTTTC.

This clonotype was detected a few times. V gene TRBV28 combines with J gene TRBJ1-5, with 10 nucleotides matching TRBD1. The V gene end was trimmed by 5 bases and the J gene end by 3 bases; junction bases not matched to a gene: 13. Germline CDR1 and CDR2: MDHEN and SYDVKM. The CDR3 runs 18 residues. This CDR3 is CASSHTGVGTGANQPQHF. CDR3 nucleotides: TGTGCCAGCAGTCACACGGGGGTTGGGACAGGGGCCAATCAGCCCCAGCATTTT.

This clonotype turned up a few times. This sequence joins TRBV20-1 and TRBJ2-4; possible D gene TRBD2, 6 bases. V shed 3 bases and J shed 4 bases, with 13 bases lying between them. CDR3 size: 14 residues. Germline V lookup: CDR1 DFQATT, CDR2 SNEGSKA (reference sequence). DNA for the CDR3: TGCAGTGCTAGGGTGGTAGCGGCAAAAAACATTCAGTACTTC. This translates into CSARVVAAKNIQYF.

This chain joins TRBV20-1 and TRBJ2-5, with D tentatively TRBD2 (6 bases). CDR1 and CDR2 from the germline V gene are DFQATT and SNEGSKA (reference sequence). This CDR3 contains 15 residues. The germline V and J ends were trimmed by 2 bases and 9 bases, with 22 bases remaining between them. The CDR3 nucleotides read TGCAGTGCTAGACTACCGGGACTCCCCCCCCTGGCCCAGTACTTC. Its protein product is CSARLPGLPPLAQYF.